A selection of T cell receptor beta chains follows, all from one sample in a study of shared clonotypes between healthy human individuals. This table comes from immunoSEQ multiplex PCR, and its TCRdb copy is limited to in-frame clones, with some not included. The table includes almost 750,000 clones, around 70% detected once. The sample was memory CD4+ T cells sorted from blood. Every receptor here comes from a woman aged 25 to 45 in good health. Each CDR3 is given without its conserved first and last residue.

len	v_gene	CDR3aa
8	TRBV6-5	ASGDRLRY
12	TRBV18	ASSPVSQDDGYT
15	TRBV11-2	ASSSRGGAGGFETQY
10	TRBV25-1	ASRMSSYEQY
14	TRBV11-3	ASSSGRGELPDTQY
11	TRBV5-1	ASSLVLGQPQH
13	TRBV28	ASSGIATHANTQY
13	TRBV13	ASSYRTSGYNEQF
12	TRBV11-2	ASRVDRARDEQF
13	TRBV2	ASHRLAGGTGELF
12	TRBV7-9	ASSFQEGAVGQF
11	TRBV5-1	ASSLWGLNEQF
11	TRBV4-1	ASSQTVPYGYT
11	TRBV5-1	ASSLPAGETQY